The present entry profiles one T cell receptor beta chain with its context. Its target is unknown. The entry originates in a study of CD8+CD57+ T cells in acquired aplastic anemia. Study as a whole: Sorted CD4+ and CD8+ cells gave a mean 3.2 ug DNA, range 0.2 to 27.4 ug.

Profiling of TCR beta VDJ combinations and CDR3 sequences used genomic DNA as template. MiXCR, applied by TCRdb to the reads, yields one record per CDR3 protein. The repertoire holds around 220,000 distinct CDR3 sequences, with less than 60% as singletons. The trim removed 11 bases at V and 0 bases at J, leaving 11 bases unmatched. The CDR3 has 15 amino acids. Germline CDR1 is WSHSY and CDR2 is SAAADI. Patients chosen for sequencing had CD8+CD57+ cells that had expanded, as shown by flow cytometry. Study observations and caveats: A significant difference in CD8+ Simpson's diversity between patients and controls was not found. Fewer than 30 CD8+ CDR3 sequences were shared between patients and controls.

The clonotype comes from a human donor with aplastic anemia. The sequenced sample was sorted CD4+, CD8+, or CD8+CD57+ T cells (not recorded which) from PBMCs. The chain uses TRBV10-2 and TRBJ2-3, with 7 bases that match TRBD2. CDR3: CAGTSAGSSTDTQYF. CDR3 DNA: TGCGCCGGCACCTCAGCGGGGTCTAGCACAGATACGCAGTATTTT.